The next 17 T cell receptor beta chains were all read from a single sample in a study of early T cells in non-severe SARS-CoV-2 infection (dated by TCRdb to the early 2020s). Library construction relied on 5' RACE. The run used a NextSeq 500. TCRdb reanalyzed the raw reads on its own, using fastp at Q25 for trimming and MiXCR for clone calling, and kept in-frame beta chains. Entries are consolidated by CDR3 protein sequence, retaining the most common genes and DNA. In all, the sample holds roughly 75,000 distinct CDR3 sequences, and roughly 9.6% of those were seen once. Roughly 4.8% of the sample is held by the ten biggest clonotypes. Sequenced material: whole blood. The receptor source for this set is an adult who was a healthcare worker with PCR-confirmed SARS-CoV-2 infection or an uninfected control (not recorded which).

The gene calls are TRBV6-1 and TRBJ2-1; possibly TRBD1 for D (6 bases). The V and J ends lost 5 bases and 6 bases respectively, with 11 bases between them. CDR1 is MNHNS, CDR2 SASEGT, per germline. The CDR3 extends over 13 amino acids. The chain's CDR3 is CASSTDRINEQFF. The CDR3 coding sequence is TGTGCCAGCAGTACTGACAGGATCAATGAGCAGTTCTTC.

The chain uses TRBV28 and TRBJ2-1; D not certain. This CDR3 is built from 12 residues. Trimming removed 5 bases from V and 15 bases from J, with 17 bases in between. CDR1 and CDR2 (germline): MDHEN, SYDVKM. CDR3 coding DNA: TGTGCCAGCAGTGGCCAGGTAGGCCGGCCGTTCTTC. Translation: CASSGQVGRPFF.

This chain links TRBV20-1 with TRBJ1-1, with D uncertain. Germline assignment: CDR1 DFQATT and CDR2 SNEGSKA (reference sequence). This CDR3 is built from 13 residues. The ends were cut back, 8 bases at V and 1 base at J, with 14 bases in the middle. Here the CDR3 reads CSSDIQPNTEAFF. CDR3 DNA sequence: TGCAGTTCCGACATACAGCCGAACACTGAAGCTTTCTTT.

This clonotype was counted at least ten times. The chain uses TRBV20-1 and TRBJ2-1; no clear D. Germline assignment: CDR1 DFQATT and CDR2 SNEGSKA (reference sequence). The CDR3 is 12 amino acids. V lost 4 bases and J 9 bases, leaving 13 bases between the germline ends. CDR3 DNA: TGCAGTGCTATTCTCCTGGGTACTGAGCAGTTCTTC. Protein product: CSAILLGTEQFF.

Many counts were recorded for this clonotype. The J gene is TRBJ2-3, the V gene TRBV11-2; 10 bases map to TRBD2. J gave up 1 base and V 5 bases, and 0 bases lay outside the gene matches. This CDR3 is 14 amino acids long. Looked up from germline, CDR1 is SGHAT and CDR2 is FQNNGV. The CDR3 loop is CASSGTSGTDTQYF. As DNA, the CDR3 is TGTGCCAGCAGCGGGACTAGCGGCACAGATACGCAGTATTTT.

The chain uses TRBV18 and TRBJ2-7; D may be TRBD1 or TRBD2 (5 bases each). CDR3 size: 14 residues. Trimming stripped 6 bases from V and 0 bases from J, with 12 bases between. Germline V gives CDR1 KGHSH, CDR2 LQKENI. DNA for the CDR3: TGTGCCAGCTCCCAGGGACGGAACTCCTACGAGCAGTACTTC. Its protein is CASSQGRNSYEQYF. Drawing the rest from reference TRBV18 and TRBJ2-7, the complete variable domain is NAGVMQNPRHLVRRRGQEARLRCSPMKGHSHVYWYRQLPEEGLKFMVYLQKENIIDESGMPKERFSAEFPKEGPSILRIQQVVRGDSAAYFCASSQGRNSYEQYFGPGTRLTVT.

In this sample, this clonotype turned up a few times. This rearrangement joins TRBV20-1 to TRBJ2-2; 8 nucleotides match TRBD1. CDR3 size: 14 residues. Looked up from germline, CDR1 is DFQATT and CDR2 is SNEGSKA (reference sequence). Losses at the gene ends were 4 bases for V and 1 base for J; bases not matched to a gene: 2. This chain's CDR3 is CSAIDRGNTGELFF. CDR3 DNA sequence: TGCAGTGCTATAGACAGGGGGAACACCGGGGAGCTGTTTTTT.

This clonotype was counted ten times or more. The CDR3 coding sequence is TGTGCCAGCAGTTACCTGGACACCGGGGAGCTGTTTTTT. Amino acids: CASSYLDTGELFF. This sequence joins TRBV6-2 or TRBV6-3 and TRBJ2-2; D is unclear. Germline lookup yields CDR1 MNHEY and CDR2 SVGEGT. The V end was cut by 2 bases, the J end by 3 bases, with 4 bases between. The CDR3 totals 13 residues.

This clonotype was detected ten times or more. The CDR3 DNA is TGTGCCAGCAGAACCAGGGGGCTTGAGACCCAGTACTTC. It encodes CASRTRGLETQYF. The chain carries TRBV12-3 or TRBV12-4 and TRBJ2-5; 8 bases are a match to TRBD1. The CDR3 extends over 13 amino acids. V was pared by 6 bases and J by 5 bases, with 5 bases of the junction left unmatched.

This clonotype showed up just a few times. The rearrangement uses TRBV2 and TRBJ2-5, with D perhaps matching TRBD1 or TRBD2 (5 bases each). Germline V CDR1 and CDR2: SNHLY, FYNNEI. This CDR3 comprises 14 residues. Trimming removed 6 bases at V and 5 bases at J, with 16 bases between. CDR3 amino acids: CASRKDPGTETQYF. For the CDR3, the DNA is TGTGCCAGCAGAAAGGACCCAGGGACGGAGACCCAGTACTTC. Full variable domain (remainder filled in from reference TRBV2 and TRBJ2-5): EPEVTQTPSHQVTQMGQEVILRCVPISNHLYFYWYRQILGQKVEFLVSFYNNEISEKSEIFDDQFSVERPDGSNFTLKIRSTKLEDSAMYFCASRKDPGTETQYFGPGTRLLVL.

This clonotype was seen at least ten times. The chain couples TRBV28 to TRBJ2-1; 11 positions match TRBD1. Trimming cost V 2 bases and J 8 bases; bases outside gene matches: 5. The length of the CDR3 is 15 residues. The V gene's germline CDR1 is MDHEN and CDR2 SYDVKM. CDR3 residues: CASSLAGTGGHEQFF. The DNA for the CDR3 is TGTGCCAGCAGTTTAGCTGGGACAGGGGGTCATGAGCAGTTCTTC.

V and J are TRBV7-9 and TRBJ2-7; no definite D call. The CDR3 sequence is 13 residues long. Trimming pared 5 bases from V and 7 bases from J, leaving 15 bases between. In germline, CDR1 is SEHNR, CDR2 FQNEAQ (reference sequence). CDR3 DNA: TGTGCCAGCAGCCCGCCTATCCGCGGAGAGCAGTACTTC. It specifies CASSPPIRGEQYF.

This chain uses TRBV28 with TRBJ2-7; TRBD1 aligns across 9 bases. The CDR3 is made up of 19 amino acids. CDR1 and CDR2 (germline): MDHEN, SYDVKM. After removal of 2 bases from V and 1 base from J, the junction contained 15 bases not matched to a gene. Here the CDR3 reads CASSLNRQSWTGDSYEQYF. The CDR3 DNA sequence: TGTGCCAGCAGTTTAAACCGACAAAGCTGGACAGGGGATTCCTACGAGCAGTACTTC.

This clonotype was seen a few times. The chain employs TRBV19 and TRBJ1-2; D might be TRBD1 (6 bases). Germline V gene data show CDR1 as LNHDA and CDR2 as SQIVND (reference sequence). CDR3 length equals 14 residues. With 3 bases removed from V and 4 bases from J, the gap between germline ends came to 12 bases. CDR3 nucleotide sequence: TGTGCCAGTAGTATTGAACAGGGAACCTATGGCTACACCTTC. As protein: CASSIEQGTYGYTF.

The sample holds many counts of this clonotype. This chain uses TRBV5-3 with TRBJ2-1; TRBD2 matches at 8 bases. TRBV5-3 is an open reading frame whose function is uncertain. The CDR3 loop spans 15 amino acids. V lost 5 bases to trimming and J lost 1 base; unmatched junction nucleotides: 5. CDR3 in DNA: TGTGCCAGAAGATGTAGCGGGGCTTCCTACAATGAGCAGTTCTTC. This codes for CARRCSGASYNEQFF.

Many counts were recorded for this clonotype. The V and J genes are TRBV12-3 or TRBV12-4 and TRBJ2-1; D perhaps matches TRBD2 (6 bases). The CDR3 covers 15 residues. Trimming cost V 6 bases and J 1 base, with 13 bases left between them. DNA of the CDR3: TGTGCCAGCAGCGATCTAGCGAGATCCTACAATGAGCAGTTCTTC. It translates to CASSDLARSYNEQFF.

This clonotype occurred a few times. V is TRBV27 and J is TRBJ2-7; possible D gene TRBD2, 5 bases. V shed 6 bases and J shed 7 bases, with 10 bases lying between them. Germline V gives CDR1 MNHEY, CDR2 SMNVEV (reference sequence). The CDR3 length is 11 residues. The CDR3 DNA reads TGTGCCAGCAGACTAGGAAGTGAGCAGTACTTC. Protein sequence: CASRLGSEQYF.